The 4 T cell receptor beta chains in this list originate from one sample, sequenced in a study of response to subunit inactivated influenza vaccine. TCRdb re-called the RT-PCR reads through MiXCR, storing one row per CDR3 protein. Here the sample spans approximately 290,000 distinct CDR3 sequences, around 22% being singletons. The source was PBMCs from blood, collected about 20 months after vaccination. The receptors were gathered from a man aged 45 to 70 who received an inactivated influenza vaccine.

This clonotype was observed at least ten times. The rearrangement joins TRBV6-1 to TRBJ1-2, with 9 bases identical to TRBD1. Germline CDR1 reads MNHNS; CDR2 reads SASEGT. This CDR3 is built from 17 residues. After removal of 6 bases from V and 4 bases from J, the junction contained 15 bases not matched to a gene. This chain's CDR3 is CASSNRGQRPLFYGYTF. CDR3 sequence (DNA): TGTGCCAGCAGCAACAGGGGGCAAAGGCCCCTCTTCTATGGCTACACCTTC.

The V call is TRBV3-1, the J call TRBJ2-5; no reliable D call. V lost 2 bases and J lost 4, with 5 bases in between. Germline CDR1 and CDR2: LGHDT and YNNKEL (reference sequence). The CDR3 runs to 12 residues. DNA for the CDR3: TGTGCCAGCAGCCAATACGGAGAGACCCAGTACTTC. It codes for CASSQYGETQYF.

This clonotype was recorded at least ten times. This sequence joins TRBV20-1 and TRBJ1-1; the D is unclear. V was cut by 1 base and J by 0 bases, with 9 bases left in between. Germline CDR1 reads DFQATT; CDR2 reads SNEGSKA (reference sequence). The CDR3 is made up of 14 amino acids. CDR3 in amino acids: CSARVIQLNTEAFF. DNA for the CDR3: TGCAGTGCTAGAGTTATCCAACTGAACACTGAAGCTTTCTTT.

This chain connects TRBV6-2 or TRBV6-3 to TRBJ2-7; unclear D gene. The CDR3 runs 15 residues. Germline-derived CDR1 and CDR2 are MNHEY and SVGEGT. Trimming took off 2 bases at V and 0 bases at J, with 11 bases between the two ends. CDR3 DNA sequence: TGTGCCAGCAGTTACGGTCAGACCCTCTCCTACGAGCAGTACTTC. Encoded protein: CASSYGQTLSYEQYF.